Below are 20 T cell receptor beta chains sequenced from a single sample in a study of blood T cell repertoires in COVID-19. Sequenced by immunoSEQ multiplex PCR; TCRdb stores in-frame clones only, minus some. The table includes about 430,000 clones, approximately 87% detected once. The sample was PBMCs or T cells enriched from blood (not recorded which). These receptors came from a woman aged 30 to 39 with acute COVID-19.

The gene calls are TRBV5-5 and TRBJ1-2; tentatively, D is TRBD1 (6 bases). Germline loops: CDR1 SGHKS, CDR2 YYEKEE (reference sequence). This CDR3 is built from 15 residues. V was cut by 3 bases and J by 3 bases, with 15 bases left in between. DNA for the CDR3: TGTGCCAGCAGCTATACGGCAGGGGTGGACTATGGCTACACCTTC. This encodes CASSYTAGVDYGYTF.

There are a few counts of this clone. The rearrangement joins TRBV2 to TRBJ1-1; D gene ambiguous. The germline V and J ends were trimmed by 0 bases and 13 bases, with 15 bases remaining between them. The CDR3 extends over 13 amino acids. Looked up from germline, CDR1 is SNHLY and CDR2 is FYNNEI. Here the CDR3 reads CASSEAHSVAVFF. The DNA for the CDR3 is TGTGCCAGCAGTGAAGCGCACAGCGTAGCGGTTTTCTTT.

The V call is TRBV4-2, the J call TRBJ2-1; TRBD2 aligns across 14 bases. With V trimmed by 5 bases and J by 7 bases, 10 bases remained unmatched. Germline V gene data show CDR1 as LGHNA and CDR2 as YNFKEQ. The CDR3 spans 17 residues. CDR3 bases: TGTGCCAGCAGCATCCGACTAGCGGGGGGGCCGAGGAATGAGCAGTTCTTC. Encoded protein: CASSIRLAGGPRNEQFF.

This clone was seen once. The rearrangement links TRBV2 to TRBJ1-1; D not certain. The germline V gene has CDR1 SNHLY and CDR2 FYNNEI. V was trimmed by 0 bases and J by 1 base, leaving 3 bases between them. This CDR3 is 13 amino acids long. The CDR3 protein is CASSEARNTEAFF. CDR3 DNA sequence: TGTGCCAGCAGTGAAGCTAGGAACACTGAAGCTTTCTTT.

V and J are TRBV14 and TRBJ1-4; 7 bases map to TRBD1. Germline V CDR1 and CDR2: SGHDN, FVKESK. V lost 1 base, J lost 8 bases, and 7 bases stayed unmatched. The CDR3 is 15 amino acids. The CDR3 here is CASSQVGDSTEKLFF. DNA for the CDR3: TGTGCCAGCAGCCAAGTGGGGGACAGTACAGAAAAACTGTTTTTT.

The chain recombines TRBV30 with TRBJ2-7; TRBD1 matches at 10 bases. The germline CDR1 and CDR2 sequences are GTSNPN and SVGIG (reference sequence). Trimming removed 7 bases from V and 2 bases from J; junction bases left unmatched: 5. The CDR3 extends over 13 amino acids. The CDR3 coding sequence is TGTGCCTATGACAGGGGGCAGACCTACGAGCAGTACTTC. Encoded protein: CAYDRGQTYEQYF. Using reference TRBV30 and TRBJ2-7 for the parts outside the CDR3, the full variable domain is SQTIHQWPATLVQPVGSPLSLECTVEGTSNPNLYWYRQAAGRGLQLLFYSVGIGQISSEVPQNLSASRPQDRQFILSSKKLLLSDSGFYLCAYDRGQTYEQYFGPGTRLTVT.

In its sample, this clone was seen a few times. The chain uses TRBV27 and TRBJ2-2; 8 bases are shared with TRBD1. The CDR3 runs 14 residues. The germline CDR1 and CDR2 sequences are MNHEY and SMNVEV (reference sequence). With 6 bases clipped from V and 6 bases from J, the junction kept 6 bases outside the gene matches. CDR3 nucleotides: TGTGCCAGCAGCGACAGGGGACGGGCCGGGGAGCTGTTTTTT. It yields the protein CASSDRGRAGELFF.

V is TRBV6-5 and J is TRBJ2-1; a weak D match, TRBD1 (5 bases). CDR1 is MNHEY and CDR2 is SVGAGI in the germline V gene. Trimming took 7 bases from V and 0 from J, leaving 10 bases between them. The CDR3 is made up of 14 amino acids. The CDR3 region has the DNA TGTGCCAGCAAATGGCAGGGCTCCTACAATGAGCAGTTCTTC. Translating it yields CASKWQGSYNEQFF.

V usage is TRBV7-2 and J usage is TRBJ2-7, with D uncertain. Germline CDR1 reads SGHTA; CDR2 reads FQGNSA. This CDR3 region has 14 residues. Trimming removed 3 bases at V and 3 bases at J, with 12 bases between. CDR3 bases: TGTGCCAGCAGCTTGAGACTCGAAAGCTACGAGCAGTACTTC. Protein product: CASSLRLESYEQYF.

The rearrangement joins TRBV6-6 to TRBJ1-1; the D gene is possibly TRBD1 (6 bases). The germline gives CDR1 MNHNY, CDR2 SVGAGI (reference sequence). Trimming pared 5 bases from V and 0 bases from J, leaving 16 bases between. CDR3 length equals 16 residues. The CDR3 DNA is TGTGCCAGCAGTCCAGGGGCTCGGGGAATGAACACTGAAGCTTTCTTT. This encodes CASSPGARGMNTEAFF.

The rearrangement links TRBV18 to TRBJ1-2; TRBD1 aligns across 9 bases. Looked up from germline, CDR1 is KGHSH and CDR2 is LQKENI. CDR3 size: 14 residues. The ends lost 5 bases at V and 4 bases at J; junction bases unmatched: 5. The DNA for the CDR3 is TGTGCCAGCTCATCCGGGACAGGGAGCTATGGCTACACCTTC. Residues: CASSSGTGSYGYTF. Using reference TRBV18 and TRBJ1-2 for the parts outside the CDR3, the full variable domain is NAGVMQNPRHLVRRRGQEARLRCSPMKGHSHVYWYRQLPEEGLKFMVYLQKENIIDESGMPKERFSAEFPKEGPSILRIQQVVRGDSAAYFCASSSGTGSYGYTFGSGTRLTVV.

This clone is a singleton in its sample. The J gene is TRBJ2-2, the V gene TRBV27; 7 bases are a match to TRBD1. CDR3 length: 16 amino acids. CDR1 and CDR2 (germline): MNHEY, SMNVEV (reference sequence). The V segment lost 5 bases and the J segment 6 bases; nucleotides outside the gene matches: 12. The CDR3 DNA follows: TGTGCCAGCAGTCTTTTTCGAGGGGGCGTATCCGGGGAGCTGTTTTTT. As protein: CASSLFRGGVSGELFF.

The V and J genes are TRBV6-1 and TRBJ2-1, with 7 bases matching TRBD1. The V gene's germline CDR1 is MNHNS and CDR2 SASEGT. Losses at the gene ends were 0 bases for V and 3 bases for J; bases not matched to a gene: 8. The CDR3 consists of 17 residues. CDR3 nucleotide sequence: TGTGCCAGCAGTGAAGCCTCTTGGACAGGAGACTACAATGAGCAGTTCTTC. This codes for CASSEASWTGDYNEQFF.

The chain has TRBV7-8 and TRBJ2-3, with D possibly being TRBD1 (5 bases). V lost 5 bases and J 0 bases, leaving 15 bases between the germline ends. The CDR3 length is 16 residues. Looked up from germline, CDR1 is SGHVS and CDR2 is FQNEAQ. CDR3 sequence: CASSPLNRQSTDTQYF. The CDR3 DNA follows: TGTGCCAGCAGCCCATTGAACCGACAGAGCACAGATACGCAGTATTTT. Drawing the rest from reference TRBV7-8 and TRBJ2-3, the complete variable domain is GAGVSQSPRYKVAKRGQDVALRCDPISGHVSLFWYQQALGQGPEFLTYFQNEAQLDKSGLPSDRFFAERPEGSVSTLKIQRTQQEDSAVYLCASSPLNRQSTDTQYFGPGTRLTVL.

The chain carries TRBV24-1 and TRBJ2-3; unclear D gene. CDR3 length equals 15 residues. The V gene lost 4 bases and the J gene lost 0 bases, with 10 bases spanning the gap. Germline loops: CDR1 KGHDR, CDR2 SFDVKD. The CDR3 protein is CATSEFETSTDTQYF. CDR3 coding DNA: TGTGCCACCAGTGAATTTGAAACTAGCACAGATACGCAGTATTTT.

This clone was detected a few times. This chain connects TRBV19 to TRBJ1-4; D is ambiguous. The CDR3 runs 12 residues. Germline V gives CDR1 LNHDA, CDR2 SQIVND (reference sequence). The germline V and J ends were trimmed by 0 bases and 8 bases, with 4 bases remaining between them. The CDR3 here is CASSIEGEKLFF. The CDR3 DNA reads as TGTGCCAGTAGTATAGAGGGCGAAAAACTGTTTTTT.

The J gene is TRBJ2-1, the V gene TRBV7-2; D ambiguous. The CDR3 length is 13 residues. CDR1 and CDR2 from the germline V gene are SGHTA and FQGNSA. The V gene lost 3 bases and the J gene lost 7 bases, with 10 bases spanning the gap. In DNA, the CDR3 is TGTGCCAGCAGCTTCGCAGTCTCGAATGAGCAGTTCTTC. This sequence encodes CASSFAVSNEQFF.

This sequence joins TRBV12-3 or TRBV12-4 and TRBJ2-7; no definite D call. The V gene lost 5 bases and the J gene lost 2 bases, with 7 bases spanning the gap. The CDR3 consists of 12 residues. The CDR3 sequence is CASSLTAYEQYF. The CDR3 DNA sequence: TGTGCCAGCAGTCTTACGGCCTACGAGCAGTACTTC.

The CDR3 nucleotides are TGTGCCAGCACCCTTAGGGGTAAGGCCACCGGGGAGCTGTTTTTT. As protein: CASTLRGKATGELFF. This rearrangement joins TRBV21-1 to TRBJ2-2; the table gives TRBD1 as D, unverified against the DNA. TRBV21-1 counts as a pseudogene. The CDR3 covers 15 residues.

This sequence joins TRBV5-1 and TRBJ2-3, with 10 bases matching TRBD2. From germline, CDR1 is SGHRS and CDR2 YFSETQ. The CDR3 consists of 16 residues. Germline trimming cut 2 bases from V and 2 bases from J; bases unmatched to any gene: 5. In DNA form, the CDR3 reads TGCGCCAGCAGCTTAAGTAGCGGGGGGACCACAGATACGCAGTATTTT. Translating it yields CASSLSSGGTTDTQYF.